The 8 T cell receptor beta chains below were found in one sample sequenced in a study of T-cell reconstitution after alpha-beta-depleted transplantation in children. For TCRbeta, the library was prepared with unique molecular identifiers. TCRdb itself ran the PCR reads through MiXCR, one entry per CDR3 protein. The table lists some 87,000 distinct CDR3 sequences, roughly 16% of them singletons, with about 20% in the top ten. The material was PBMCs, mostly from graft donor cells, obtained 180 days after TCRalphabeta/CD19-depleted stem cell transplant. The receptors here all came from a male patient under 10 years old who had a stem cell transplant for acute lymphoblastic leukemia, so the T cells may come from the graft donor.

V usage is TRBV9 and J usage is TRBJ1-2, with 12 bases lining up with TRBD1. The CDR3 spans 14 residues. V trimming: 4 bases; J trimming: 6 bases; junction bases outside the gene matches: 4. CDR1 and CDR2 from the germline V gene are SGDLS and YYNGEE. This CDR3 reads CASSQGQGAHGYTF. The CDR3 DNA reads TGTGCCAGCAGCCAGGGACAGGGGGCGCATGGCTACACCTTC.

This clonotype was seen repeatedly, ten times or more. This rearrangement joins TRBV28 to TRBJ1-1, with a weak D call TRBD1 (6 bases). The CDR3 covers 15 residues. Per the germline V gene, CDR1 is MDHEN and CDR2 is SYDVKM. Trimming took off 6 bases at V and 5 bases at J, with 19 bases between the two ends. Here the CDR3 DNA reads TGTGCCAGCAGCTCGGTGGGGGGGCTGAGGACTGAAGCTTTCTTT. This sequence encodes CASSSVGGLRTEAFF.

The chain uses TRBV24-1 and TRBJ2-5, with a possible D match to TRBD2 (7 bases). The V gene lost 3 bases and the J gene lost 5 bases, with 18 bases spanning the gap. The CDR3 runs to 16 residues. Germline V gives CDR1 KGHDR, CDR2 SFDVKD. The CDR3 region has the DNA TGTGCCACCAGTGATGCGCGGGGGCAAGGGCGCGAGACCCAGTACTTC. Protein: CATSDARGQGRETQYF.

This clonotype was counted only a few times. The rearrangement uses TRBV20-1 and TRBJ2-7, with unresolved D. From germline, CDR1 is DFQATT and CDR2 SNEGSKA (reference sequence). Deletions cut 5 bases from V and 1 base from J, with 12 bases between. CDR3 length: 13 residues. The CDR3 coding sequence is TGCAGTGCTGATCAGTGGTTATCCTACGAGCAGTACTTC. This codes for CSADQWLSYEQYF.

This clonotype has more than one count but fewer than ten. The V gene is TRBV20-1, the J gene TRBJ2-7, with a weak D call TRBD1 (6 bases). The germline V gene has CDR1 DFQATT and CDR2 SNEGSKA (reference sequence). V lost 0 bases, J lost 3 bases, and 15 bases lay in between. CDR3 size: 15 residues. Here the CDR3 DNA reads TGCAGTGCTAGAGATCCTCCCAGGGGAAACTACGAGCAGTACTTC. It is translated as CSARDPPRGNYEQYF.

The rearrangement links TRBV6-2 or TRBV6-3 to TRBJ2-2; D is unresolved. This CDR3 is 18 amino acids long. CDR1 MNHEY and CDR2 SVGEGT come from the germline V gene. V was trimmed by 2 bases and J by 0 bases, leaving 16 bases between them. CDR3 nucleotides: TGTGCCAGCAGTTACCCCAACCTGTGGCTATCGAACACCGGGGAGCTGTTTTTT. As protein: CASSYPNLWLSNTGELFF.

This clonotype has more than one count but fewer than ten. This chain uses TRBV7-2 with TRBJ2-1, with D uncertain. Looked up from germline, CDR1 is SGHTA and CDR2 is FQGNSA. Trimming took off 0 bases at V and 2 bases at J, with 17 bases between the two ends. The CDR3 covers 18 residues. The CDR3 spells CASSLAPVGGLTYNEQFF. CDR3 sequence (DNA): TGTGCCAGCAGCTTAGCCCCCGTCGGCGGCTTAACCTACAATGAGCAGTTCTTC.

V gene TRBV12-3 or TRBV12-4 combines with J gene TRBJ2-4; the D is unclear. The CDR3 spans 16 residues. Trimming removed 1 base at V and 1 base at J, with 11 bases between. In DNA form, the CDR3 reads TGTGCCAGCAGTTTAGGTGACAAAGCTGCCAAAAACATTCAGTACTTC. Its translation is CASSLGDKAAKNIQYF.